A single sample is the source of the 10 T cell receptor beta chains below, sequenced in a study of blood T cell repertoires in COVID-19 (dated by TCRdb to 2020 to 2022). Library preparation employed the immunoSEQ multiplex PCR assay. TCRdb mirrors the immuneACCESS table, restricted to in-frame sequences. Some clones are absent from its copies; in checked studies, under half trace to an unresolved V gene, and the reason for the others is unknown. The sample has 300,000 to 400,000 clones on record, roughly 86% of them singletons. 7.3% of the sample is taken by the ten largest. Sequenced sample: peripheral blood. These receptors were taken from a woman in her 70s with COVID-19, enrolled during active disease.

This chain links TRBV9 with TRBJ2-2; 11 bases line up with TRBD1. With 2 bases clipped from V and 4 bases from J, the junction kept 1 base outside the gene matches. Germline loops: CDR1 SGDLS, CDR2 YYNGEE. The CDR3 runs 15 residues. The CDR3 coding sequence is TGTGCCAGCAGCGTCGGGACAGGGGGCACCGGGGAGCTGTTTTTT. This translates into CASSVGTGGTGELFF.

This sequence joins TRBV7-2 and TRBJ1-1; 9 nucleotides agree with TRBD1. With V trimmed by 5 bases and J by 0 bases, 10 bases remained unmatched. Germline CDR1 and CDR2: SGHTA and FQGNSA. This CDR3 contains 17 residues. The CDR3 DNA is TGTGCCAGCAGCGGCAGGGACAGGGTCTCTATGAACACTGAAGCTTTCTTT. The encoded protein is CASSGRDRVSMNTEAFF.

The chain has TRBV18 and TRBJ2-5, with TRBD1 matching 12 bases. With V trimmed by 2 bases and J by 5 bases, 6 bases remained unmatched. Germline V lookup: CDR1 KGHSH, CDR2 LQKENI. The CDR3 runs 16 residues. Here the CDR3 reads CASSPTGQGAGETQYF. CDR3 DNA sequence: TGTGCCAGCTCACCAACGGGACAGGGGGCTGGGGAGACCCAGTACTTC.

The gene calls are TRBV3-1 (or the pseudogene TRBV3-2) and TRBJ1-1; D not certain. Germline CDR1 and CDR2: LGHDT and YNNKEL (reference sequence). CDR3 size: 14 residues. The V end was cut by 4 bases, the J end by 7 bases, with 16 bases between. DNA for the CDR3: TGTGCCAGCAGCCCAGGAACCTGGGGAGGTGAAGCTTTCTTT. The encoded protein is CASSPGTWGGEAFF.

The chain couples TRBV27 to TRBJ2-7; TRBD2 might be the D (6 bases). Germline CDR1 and CDR2: MNHEY and SMNVEV (reference sequence). V lost 4 bases and J 4 bases, leaving 11 bases between the germline ends. The CDR3 runs 13 residues. CDR3 sequence: CASSYGGSYEQYF. Written as DNA, the CDR3 is TGTGCCAGCAGTTATGGGGGGAGTTACGAGCAGTACTTC.

This clone came up a few times. This chain joins TRBV28 and TRBJ1-2; D unresolved. The CDR3 runs 13 residues. CDR1 MDHEN and CDR2 SYDVKM come from the germline V gene. Trimming shortened V by 6 bases and J by 5 bases, and 13 bases separated the two germline ends. For the CDR3, the DNA is TGTGCCAGCAGCCTACTCGGGAATTATGGCTACACCTTC. This gives the protein CASSLLGNYGYTF.

The gene calls are TRBV30 and TRBJ1-2; TRBD1 might be the D (6 bases). The CDR3 has 11 amino acids. Per germline, CDR1 GTSNPN and CDR2 SVGIG (reference sequence). The ends were cut back, 7 bases at V and 6 bases at J, with 12 bases in the middle. The CDR3 spells CASSRGNGYTF. CDR3 nucleotide sequence: TGTGCCTCGAGCAGGGGTAATGGCTACACCTTC.

The chain uses TRBV9 and TRBJ2-3, with D tentatively TRBD2 (5 bases). Looked up from germline, CDR1 is SGDLS and CDR2 is YYNGEE. The CDR3 is made up of 15 amino acids. V was clipped by 4 bases and J by 2 bases, with 14 bases between them. CDR3 region: CASSPFPGITDTQYF. The CDR3 DNA sequence: TGTGCCAGCAGCCCCTTCCCCGGGATCACAGATACGCAGTATTTT.

This chain links TRBV30 with TRBJ2-3, with a tentative D call TRBD2 (7 bases). Per germline, CDR1 GTSNPN and CDR2 SVGIG (reference sequence). This CDR3 contains 14 residues. V was shortened by 0 bases and J by 6 bases, with 13 bases between the two germline ends. For the CDR3, the DNA is TGTGCCTGGAGTGTAAAACGGGGGGCGGATACGCAGTATTTT. It translates to CAWSVKRGADTQYF. The full variable domain, in which reference TRBV30 and TRBJ2-3 provide the parts outside the CDR3, is SQTIHQWPATLVQPVGSPLSLECTVEGTSNPNLYWYRQAAGRGLQLLFYSVGIGQISSEVPQNLSASRPQDRQFILSSKKLLLSDSGFYLCAWSVKRGADTQYFGPGTRLTVL.

This rearrangement joins TRBV3-1 (or the pseudogene TRBV3-2) to TRBJ2-3, with no clear D. The germline V gene encodes CDR1 LGHDT and CDR2 YNNKEL (reference sequence). CDR3 size: 17 residues. Trimming removed 0 bases at V and 2 bases at J, with 15 bases between. CDR3 DNA: TGTGCCAGCAGCCAAGATCTAGGATACACCCTCACAGATACGCAGTATTTT. It specifies CASSQDLGYTLTDTQYF.